These T cell receptor beta chains were read from a single sample in a study of blood T cell repertoires in COVID-19. Assay used: immunoSEQ multiplex PCR; TCRdb lists only in-frame clones, some missing. The sample consists of roughly 97,000 clones, 75% to 95% of them appearing once. The sequenced material came from peripheral blood. These receptors were collected from a man in his sixties with acute or convalescent COVID-19. CDR3s include the opening cysteine and the closing phenylalanine or tryptophan. A D gene is named only where the DNA matches it firmly. Some rows mark clone size as missing; the rest say once, few, many or name a class of expanded clone.

cdr3_length j_call d_call v_call clone_size cdr3_nt cdr3_aa
16 TRBJ1-2 TRBD1 TRBV19 - TGTGCCAGTAGTATAAGGACAGGATTGAACCCTTATGGCTACACCTTC CASSIRTGLNPYGYTF
16 TRBJ2-2 TRBD1 TRBV6-5 - TGTGCCAGCAGTTACCCGCGGCGACAGGGGACCGGGGAGCTGTTTTTT CASSYPRRQGTGELFF
16 TRBJ2-7 - TRBV6-5 - TGTGCCAGCAGTTACTCGTGGCAGGGGCGAACCTACGAGCAGTACTTC CASSYSWQGRTYEQYF
14 TRBJ2-7 TRBD2 TRBV10-3 - TGTGCCATCGGACTAGCGGGGGCCTCCTACGAGCAGTACTTC CAIGLAGASYEQYF
16 TRBJ1-2 TRBD1 TRBV6-5 - TGTGCCAGCAGTTCCCCTCGGGACAGGGGGAACTATGGCTACACCTTC CASSSPRDRGNYGYTF
13 TRBJ1-2 TRBD1 TRBV29-1 - TGCAGCGTTTCCGGGACAGATAACTATGGCTACACCTTC CSVSGTDNYGYTF
15 TRBJ1-3 - TRBV2 - TGTGCCAGCAGTGAATTCGGGGGCTCTGGAAACACCATATATTTT CASSEFGGSGNTIYF
10 TRBJ1-1 - TRBV19 once TGTGCCAGTTCGAGCACTGAAGCTTTCTTT CASSSTEAFF
14 TRBJ1-2 - TRBV29-1 - TGCAGCGTTGAATTGGGCAGGGGACGAACTGGCTACACCTTC CSVELGRGRTGYTF
14 TRBJ1-1 TRBD1 TRBV7-2 - TGTGCCAGCAGCTCAAACAGGGGGCGAACTGAAGCTTTCTTT CASSSNRGRTEAFF
17 TRBJ1-3 TRBD1 TRBV19 - TGTGCCAGTAGTATACAAGGACAGGGAACCTCTGGAAACACCATATATTTT CASSIQGQGTSGNTIYF
17 TRBJ1-5 TRBD1 TRBV3-1/TRBV3-2 - TGTGCCAGCAGCCAAGGTTTCTCGACAGGGGCCTCCCAACCCCAGCATTTT CASSQGFSTGASQPQHF
14 TRBJ1-5 TRBD1 TRBV7-2 - TGTGCCAGCAGCTCCGGACAGGACGATCAGCCCCAGCATTTT CASSSGQDDQPQHF
14 TRBJ1-1 - TRBV7-9 - TGTGCCAGCAGCTCCCGAGGAGTTGACACTGAAGCTTTCTTT CASSSRGVDTEAFF
16 TRBJ1-1 - TRBV4-2 - TGTGCCAGCAGCCAAGATGCTGGCAGGGCTGACACTGAAGCTTTCTTT CASSQDAGRADTEAFF
16 TRBJ2-1 TRBD2 TRBV9 - TGTGCCAGCAACAATAGCGGGGGGGCCCCCTACAATGAGCAGTTCTTC CASNNSGGAPYNEQFF
13 TRBJ1-1 - TRBV19 once TGTGCCAGTAGTATGGGGGGGCGCGGTGAAGCTTTCTTT CASSMGGRGEAFF
14 TRBJ1-1 - TRBV25-1 few TGTGCCAGCAGTGGTCACAGGGTGAGTGCTGAAGCTTTCTTT CASSGHRVSAEAFF
14 TRBJ1-2 TRBD1 TRBV19 - TGTGCCAGTAGCCCTAGGACAGGGTCTCTTGGCTACACCTTC CASSPRTGSLGYTF
14 TRBJ1-2 - TRBV7-9 - TGTGCCAGCAGCTCCGCGGCGAGTAACTATGGCTACACCTTC CASSSAASNYGYTF
15 TRBJ1-1 - TRBV6-5 - TGTGCCAGCAGCTACGGGGGGGCCTCCTACACTGAAGCTTTCTTT CASSYGGASYTEAFF
16 TRBJ2-2 - TRBV7-2 once TGTGCCAGCACCCTGTCAGGGGTTGGGGGCACCGGGGAGCTGTTTTTT CASTLSGVGGTGELFF
16 TRBJ2-3 - TRBV24-1 - TGTGCCACCAGTGATTCCAAGATACTGGGCCCAGATACGCAGTATTTT CATSDSKILGPDTQYF